The clone carrying this T cell receptor (beta chain) was recorded many times. This sample is drawn from a study of T cells in Graves' hyperthyroidism and ophthalmopathy. Amplified regions were TCR beta CDR3 sequences from RNA transcripts. HTBI primers were employed in a first-round RT-PCR of the TCR CDR3. TCRdb reprocessed the multiplex PCR reads via MiXCR and lists one record per CDR3 protein. This sample has about 460,000 distinct CDR3 sequences, with 20% to 25% found just once. V gave up 6 bases and J gave up 4 bases, with 15 bases separating them. Germline CDR1 is SNHLY and CDR2 is FYNNEI. The CDR3 runs to 15 residues.

The chain uses TRBV2 and TRBJ1-4, with a tentative D call TRBD1 (6 bases). This sequence originates from a woman in her seventies with Graves' ophthalmopathy. Sequenced: blood. This chain's CDR3 is CASREQGTINEKLFF. CDR3 DNA: TGTGCCAGCAGGGAACAGGGCACGATTAATGAAAAACTGTTTTTT.